The clone carrying this T cell receptor beta chain was seen a handful of times. Its antigen is currently unknown. Germline V lookup: CDR1 KGHDR, CDR2 SFDVKD. CDR3 length: 14 amino acids. V lost 7 bases and J lost 4, with 14 bases in between. This entry is derived from a study of early T cells in non-severe SARS-CoV-2 infection. The wider study: Chains stayed unpaired after sequencing of bulk RNA from unsorted whole blood. Study conclusions and caveats: Matches to VDJdb favored anti-spike CD8 responses and missed private and CD4 specificities.

Unique molecular identifiers (one per individual cDNA molecule) were attached. TCRdb fed the 5' RACE reads into MiXCR, producing one record per CDR3 protein. The sample includes 85,000 to 95,000 distinct CDR3 sequences, 14% to 15% of them seen just once. The V and J genes are TRBV24-1 and TRBJ2-3, with D uncertain. The receptor comes from an adult who was a healthcare worker with PCR-confirmed SARS-CoV-2 infection or an uninfected control (not recorded which). Sequenced: whole blood. CDR3 in DNA: TGTGCCACCAGGGGCCACCGGGCCGCAGATACGCAGTATTTT. Its translation: CATRGHRAADTQYF.